These 2 T cell receptor beta chains originate from one sample sequenced in a study of blood T cell repertoires in COVID-19. The repertoire was sequenced with immunoSEQ multiplex PCR; TCRdb's copy has only in-frame clones and lacks some. The table includes some 420,000 clones, roughly nine tenths detected once. What was sequenced was PBMCs or T cells enriched from blood (not recorded which). The origin of the receptors is a man aged 30 to 45 who had recovered from COVID-19.

Points on this clone: Distinct nucleotide sequences in the sample also encode this CDR3. This sequence joins TRBV11-3 and TRBJ2-7; tentative D call: TRBD1 (5 bases). The CDR3 has 13 amino acids. V shed 3 bases and J shed 0 bases, with 6 bases lying between them. Germline V gives CDR1 SGHNT, CDR2 YENEEA. The CDR3 coding sequence is TGTGCCAGCAGCTTTCAGGGCTCCTACGAGCAGTACTTC. It codes for CASSFQGSYEQYF.

Written as DNA, the CDR3 is TGTGCCAGCAGTTACGGGACAGTCGCCGGGGAGCTGTTTTTT. It yields the protein CASSYGTVAGELFF. V usage is TRBV6-5 and J usage is TRBJ2-2; TRBD1 matches at 7 bases. This CDR3 contains 14 residues. The germline CDR1 and CDR2 sequences are MNHEY and SVGAGI. Losses at the gene ends were 2 bases for V and 6 bases for J; bases not matched to a gene: 3.